This T cell receptor beta chain was documented in a study of response to subunit inactivated influenza vaccine. TCRdb re-derived calls from the RT-PCR reads in MiXCR, one entry per CDR3 protein. Of about 700,000 distinct CDR3 sequences in the sample, over 11% were seen once. This TCR was recovered from a man in his fifties who received an inactivated influenza vaccine. Sequenced material: PBMCs from blood, taken around 14 days before vaccination.

The CDR3, as DNA: TGTGCCAGCAGTTTAGTGGGGATCGCAAGGACCCAGTACTTC. The encoded protein is CASSLVGIARTQYF. The V gene is TRBV27, the J gene TRBJ2-5; D unclear. Looked up from germline, CDR1 is MNHEY and CDR2 is SMNVEV (reference sequence). V was trimmed by 2 bases and J by 7 bases, leaving 14 bases between them. The CDR3 covers 14 residues.